These 14 T cell receptor beta chains were sequenced from one sample in a study of blood T cell repertoires in COVID-19. Assay: immunoSEQ multiplex PCR; the TCRdb copy retains only in-frame clones and omits some. The data hold 270,000 or so clones, with under 90% observed a single time. The sample consisted of peripheral blood. These receptors were collected from a middle-aged woman who had recovered from COVID-19.

The chain recombines TRBV5-6 with TRBJ2-1, with 14 bases lining up with TRBD2. Germline values: CDR1 SGHDT, CDR2 YYEEEE. CDR3 length: 19 residues. Trimming cost V 4 bases and J 1 base; bases outside gene matches: 10. The CDR3 DNA sequence: TGTGCCAGCAGCCCCCGGACTAGCGGGAGGCGTTCTTCCTACAATGAGCAGTTCTTC. Translating it yields CASSPRTSGRRSSYNEQFF.

This chain connects TRBV3-1 (or the pseudogene TRBV3-2) to TRBJ1-1; tentative D call: TRBD1 (6 bases). The CDR3 is 14 amino acids. Per the germline V gene, CDR1 is LGHDT and CDR2 is YNNKEL (reference sequence). The germline V and J ends were trimmed by 3 bases and 1 base, with 9 bases remaining between them. The CDR3 here is CASSHEGQNTEAFF. As DNA, the CDR3 is TGTGCCAGCAGCCATGAGGGACAGAACACTGAAGCTTTCTTT.

The CDR3 sequence is CASSRTPTGAYGYTF. DNA of the CDR3: TGTGCCAGCAGCAGGACCCCTACAGGGGCCTATGGCTACACCTTC. The J gene is TRBJ1-2, the V gene TRBV3-1 (or the pseudogene TRBV3-2), with 7 bases aligning to TRBD1. The CDR3 is made up of 15 amino acids. The V gene's germline CDR1 is LGHDT and CDR2 YNNKEL (reference sequence). V was clipped by 5 bases and J by 4 bases; unmatched bases: 10.

The chain carries TRBV11-2 and TRBJ2-3; 7 nucleotides align to TRBD2. Germline values: CDR1 SGHAT, CDR2 FQNNGV. V trimming: 0 bases; J trimming: 4 bases; junction bases outside the gene matches: 13. CDR3 length equals 18 residues. The chain's CDR3 is CASSLEGRARYSADTQYF. Written as DNA, the CDR3 is TGTGCCAGCAGCTTAGAAGGGAGGGCCCGGTATTCAGCAGATACGCAGTATTTT.

The V call is TRBV5-4, the J call TRBJ2-1, with 12 bases that match TRBD2. Germline V lookup: CDR1 SGHNT, CDR2 YYREEE (reference sequence). V was pared by 4 bases and J by 8 bases, with 7 bases of the junction left unmatched. The CDR3 contains 15 residues. The CDR3 loop reads CASSLRTSGIYEQFF. DNA of the CDR3: TGTGCCAGCAGCCTCCGGACTAGCGGGATCTATGAGCAGTTCTTC.

The V gene is TRBV9, the J gene TRBJ2-1; tentative D call: TRBD2 (5 bases). CDR3 size: 13 residues. Trimming took 4 bases from V and 3 from J, leaving 8 bases between them. The germline V gene encodes CDR1 SGDLS and CDR2 YYNGEE. The CDR3 DNA reads TGTGCCAGCAGCCCCGAGGGCTACAATGAGCAGTTCTTC. Protein sequence: CASSPEGYNEQFF.

The chain links TRBV13 to TRBJ1-4, with a tentative D call TRBD1 (5 bases). This CDR3 has 14 amino acids. V was pared by 2 bases and J by 7 bases, with 11 bases between. CDR1 and CDR2 (germline): PRHDT, FYEKMQ (reference sequence). The chain's CDR3 is CASSLHGGTEKLFF. CDR3 sequence (DNA): TGTGCCAGCAGCTTACACGGGGGGACTGAAAAACTGTTTTTT.

The V gene is TRBV7-2, the J gene TRBJ2-5; 10 bases align to TRBD2. Looked up from germline, CDR1 is SGHTA and CDR2 is FQGNSA. V shed 11 bases and J 1 base; nucleotides not matched to a gene: 7. The CDR3 length is 14 residues. CDR3 protein: CAGGLAGAQETQYF. DNA for the CDR3: TGTGCCGGGGGGCTAGCGGGGGCCCAAGAGACCCAGTACTTC. Looking up the rest from reference TRBV7-2 and TRBJ2-5 gives the full variable domain: GAGVSQSPSNKVTEKGKDVELRCDPISGHTALYWYRQSLGQGLEFLIYFQGNSAPDKSGLPSDRFSAERTGGSVSTLTIQRTQQEDSAVYLCAGGLAGAQETQYFGPGTRLLVL.

The V and J genes are TRBV5-1 and TRBJ2-3; 11 positions match TRBD1. Germline V CDR1 and CDR2: SGHRS, YFSETQ. V was pared by 4 bases and J by 6 bases, with 4 bases of the junction left unmatched. This CDR3 is built from 14 residues. DNA of the CDR3: TGCGCCAGCAGCGGACAGGGGGCCGGGGATACGCAGTATTTT. Residues: CASSGQGAGDTQYF.

This clone appeared a single time. Mismatch with germline at one junction end may stem from a read error. CDR3 DNA sequence: TGTGCCAGCAGTTTATGGGGGGCGCGATCCTCCAATGAGCAGTTCTTC. Its translation: CASSLWGARSSNEQFF. The chain couples TRBV28 to TRBJ2-1; TRBD1 might be the D (6 bases). CDR3 size: 16 residues. Germline CDR1 is MDHEN and CDR2 is SYDVKM.

This clone occurred a few times. The V gene is TRBV7-2, the J gene TRBJ2-7; TRBD2 matches at 7 bases. Germline V gene lookup returns CDR1 SGHTA and CDR2 FQGNSA. J lost 3 bases, V lost 1 base, and 9 bases had no gene match. The CDR3 sequence is 16 residues long. Here the CDR3 reads CASSLVAAGEFYEQYF. CDR3 nucleotide sequence: TGTGCCAGCAGCTTAGTCGCGGCGGGAGAATTCTACGAGCAGTACTTC.

This chain connects TRBV29-1 to TRBJ2-7, with D possibly matching TRBD2 (6 bases). Germline V gene sequence: CDR1 SQVTM, CDR2 ANQGSEA. Trimming removed 7 bases at V and 0 bases at J, with 19 bases between. This CDR3 region has 15 residues. The CDR3 is CSAAEGRGGSYEQYF. The CDR3 DNA follows: TGCAGCGCCGCTGAGGGGCGGGGAGGCTCCTACGAGCAGTACTTC.

The rearrangement links TRBV28 to TRBJ2-7; 8 bases match TRBD2. CDR1 is MDHEN, CDR2 SYDVKM, per germline. This CDR3 region has 17 residues. V was clipped by 1 base and J by 7 bases; unmatched bases: 15. Here the CDR3 reads CASSLLGSGSARGEQYF. The CDR3 DNA sequence: TGTGCCAGCAGTTTATTGGGCAGCGGGAGTGCACGTGGGGAGCAGTACTTC.

V usage is TRBV6-6 and J usage is TRBJ2-5; 10 nucleotides match TRBD1. Unmatched junction bases numbered 16, after V lost 5 bases and J lost 4 bases. The CDR3 consists of 18 residues. Germline CDR1 reads MNHNY; CDR2 reads SVGAGI (reference sequence). The CDR3 sequence is CASSHPRQGAWLGETQYF. CDR3 in DNA: TGTGCCAGCAGTCACCCCCGACAGGGGGCATGGTTGGGAGAGACCCAGTACTTC.